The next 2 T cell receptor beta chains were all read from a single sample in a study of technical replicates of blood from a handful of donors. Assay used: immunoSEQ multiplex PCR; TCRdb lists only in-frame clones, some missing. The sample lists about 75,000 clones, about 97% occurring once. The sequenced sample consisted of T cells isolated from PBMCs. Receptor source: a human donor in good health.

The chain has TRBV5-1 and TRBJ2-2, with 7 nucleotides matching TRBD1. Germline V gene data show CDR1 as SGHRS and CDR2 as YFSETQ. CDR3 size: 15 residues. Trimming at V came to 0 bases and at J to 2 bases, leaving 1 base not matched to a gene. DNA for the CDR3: TGCGCCAGCAGCTTGGGACAGGGAAACACCGGGGAGCTGTTTTTT. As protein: CASSLGQGNTGELFF.

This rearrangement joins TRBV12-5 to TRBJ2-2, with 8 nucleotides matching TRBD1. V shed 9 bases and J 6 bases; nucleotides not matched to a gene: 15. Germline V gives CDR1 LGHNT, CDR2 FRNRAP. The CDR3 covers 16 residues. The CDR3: CASWGQGAVGPGELFF. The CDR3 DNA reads TGTGCTAGCTGGGGTCAGGGGGCGGTTGGTCCCGGGGAGCTGTTTTTT.